The rows below give T cell receptor beta chains drawn from one sample of a study of blood T cell repertoires in COVID-19. Sequenced by immunoSEQ multiplex PCR; TCRdb stores in-frame clones only, minus some. The sample shows over 55,000 clones, around 87% of them seen only once. The sample was peripheral blood. These receptors came from a man aged 45-65 years with active COVID-19. Both conserved end residues are part of each CDR3.

v_call	j_call	cdr3_aa
TRBV4-1	TRBJ1-6	CASSQGQGNSPLHF
TRBV18	TRBJ2-4	CASSPPASGGVRIQYF
TRBV6-6	TRBJ1-5	CASQLSNQPQHF
TRBV19	TRBJ1-5	CASSILSEAGGSNQPQHF
TRBV3-1/TRBV3-2	TRBJ1-5	CASSQGRQDKFNQPQHF
TRBV27	TRBJ2-7	CASSLGNPWAPYEQYF
TRBV18	TRBJ2-7	CASSHGGGSEQYF
TRBV24-1	TRBJ2-3	CATSDFRRGITDTQYF
TRBV9	TRBJ1-2	CASSVVGSGTGDGYTF
TRBV4-3	TRBJ2-2	CASSQEEGMGTGELFF
TRBV30	TRBJ2-7	CAWSVWVAGNPYEQYF
TRBV4-1	TRBJ2-5	CASSQGTSGRETQYF
TRBV11-2	TRBJ2-5	CASSEIVRGGAQYF
TRBV5-1	TRBJ2-7	CASSVGQGRGSYEQYF
TRBV5-1	TRBJ2-5	CASRAAGGKQETQYF
TRBV27	TRBJ1-5	CASSSTVPLNQPQHF
TRBV30	TRBJ2-5	CAWSSVETQYF
TRBV9	TRBJ1-6	CASSVGDSSYNSPLHF
TRBV7-9	TRBJ2-7	CASSRTNTPHRQQYF
TRBV11-3	TRBJ2-7	CASSLQGPPEVFYEQYF
TRBV12-5	TRBJ2-2	CASGLDASGATGELFF
TRBV2	TRBJ1-3	CASSESFGGNTIYF
TRBV9	TRBJ1-1	CASSVRDRGTEAFF
TRBV29-1	TRBJ2-3	CSVDRVIDTQYF
TRBV27	TRBJ1-6	CASSLGTVGNSPLHF
TRBV27	TRBJ2-7	CASSLASRGEQYF
TRBV5-1	TRBJ2-4	CASSLTSLAKNIQYF
TRBV7-2	TRBJ2-2	CASRKGLQNTGELFF
TRBV9	TRBJ2-1	CASSVIAEVGALGEQFF
TRBV7-2	TRBJ2-3	CASSPSGGRADTQYF
TRBV4-1	TRBJ2-4	CASSRGLAGGIAKNIQYF
TRBV7-9	TRBJ2-1	CASSLAVGGPQGEQFF
TRBV2	TRBJ1-2	CASSGGQGSYGYTF
TRBV2	TRBJ1-1	CASTRGQGIIRNTEAFF
TRBV19	TRBJ2-1	CASSQISGGAGEQFF
TRBV6-6	TRBJ2-3	CASSRTGQTNTDTQYF
TRBV4-1	TRBJ2-3	CASSQGRAILTDTQYF